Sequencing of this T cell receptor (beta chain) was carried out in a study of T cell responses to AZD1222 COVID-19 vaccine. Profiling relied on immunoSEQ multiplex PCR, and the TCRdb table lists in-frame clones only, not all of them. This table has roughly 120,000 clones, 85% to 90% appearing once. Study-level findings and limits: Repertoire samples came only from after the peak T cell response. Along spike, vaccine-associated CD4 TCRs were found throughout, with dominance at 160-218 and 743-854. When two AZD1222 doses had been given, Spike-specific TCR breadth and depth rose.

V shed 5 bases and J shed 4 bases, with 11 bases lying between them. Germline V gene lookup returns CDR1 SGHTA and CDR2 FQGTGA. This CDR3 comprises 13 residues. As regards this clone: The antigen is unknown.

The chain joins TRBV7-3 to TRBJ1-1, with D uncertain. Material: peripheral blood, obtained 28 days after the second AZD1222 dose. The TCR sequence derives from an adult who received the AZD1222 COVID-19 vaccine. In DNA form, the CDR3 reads TGTGCCAGCAGCCAGATGGGGTCCACTGAAGCTTTCTTT. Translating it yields CASSQMGSTEAFF.